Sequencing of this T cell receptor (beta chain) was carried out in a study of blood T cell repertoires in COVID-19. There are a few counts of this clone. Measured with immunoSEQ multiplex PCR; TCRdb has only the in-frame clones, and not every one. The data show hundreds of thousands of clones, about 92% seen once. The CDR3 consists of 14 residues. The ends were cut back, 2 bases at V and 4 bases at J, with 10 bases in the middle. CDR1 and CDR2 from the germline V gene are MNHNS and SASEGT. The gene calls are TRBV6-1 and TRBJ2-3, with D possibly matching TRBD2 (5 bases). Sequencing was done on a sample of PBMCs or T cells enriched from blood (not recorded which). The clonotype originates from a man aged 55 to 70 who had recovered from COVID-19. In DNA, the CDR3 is TGTGCCAGCAGTGAAATAAGGGAGTCAGATACGCAGTATTTT. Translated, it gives CASSEIRESDTQYF.